The source of this TCR beta chain is a study of blood T cell repertoires in COVID-19. Study-level information: Samples came from the United States, Italy and Spain, spanning acute and convalescent COVID-19. From T cells, B-cell-depleted T cells, or PBMCs came the material, which was cDNA or gDNA.

A single count supports this clone. Authors' methods: Reference gene primer amplification gave nucleated cell count estimates. Sequencing was performed with immunoSEQ multiplex PCR; in TCRdb, only in-frame clones are kept and a portion is missing. V and J calls and clone size are as listed in that table; D and trimming were resolved from the DNA. The data hold about 130,000 clones, with roughly 83% observed a single time. Germline V gene data show CDR1 as LGHDT and CDR2 as YNNKEL (reference sequence). This CDR3 region has 15 residues. The ends were cut back, 0 bases at V and 5 bases at J, with 14 bases in the middle.

The TCR originated in a human donor in a cohort sampled during active COVID-19. Sequenced material: peripheral blood. The chain carries TRBV3-1 (or the pseudogene TRBV3-2) and TRBJ2-7, with a possible D match to TRBD1 (5 bases). CDR3 DNA sequence: TGTGCCAGCAGCCAAGAAGGGGCCGGGTATGACGAGCAGTACTTC. Its protein is CASSQEGAGYDEQYF.